This T cell receptor beta chain was sequenced for a study of spatial heterogeneity in lung cancer. The wider study: Raw-read counts averaged over ten per unique TCR and UMI combination.

Each TCR cDNA molecule carried a unique molecular identifier. TCRdb redid the calling of the 5' RACE reads with MiXCR, one entry per CDR3 protein. The sample includes 28,000 or so distinct CDR3 sequences, around 13% of them seen just once. Whole-study results and caveats: Ubiquitous expanded tumor TCRs surfaced in blood more at resection than they did at follow-up.

Regarding time point: sample taken at primary tumor resection. From tumor, nontumor lung or frozen PBMC, whole RNA was taken unsorted for sequencing. The donor group consisted of around 66 patients who had untreated, early-stage non-small cell lung cancer. The CDR3 spans 15 residues. Germline V lookup: CDR1 SGHNT, CDR2 YYREEE (reference sequence). A word on this clonotype: Its antigen remains unknown. A much larger clone is a single base away; this may be a read error.

The gene calls are TRBV5-4 and TRBJ1-2; 7 nucleotides agree with TRBD1. The clonotype originates from a female donor with early-stage non-small cell lung cancer. This specimen consisted of PBMCs, obtained at surgery. In nucleotides, the CDR3 is TGTGCCAGCAGTTCTCCTACAGGGGACGGCTATGGCTACAACTTC. It encodes CASSSPTGDGYGYNF. The whole variable domain, remainder taken from reference TRBV5-4 and TRBJ1-2, is ETGVTQSPTHLIKTRGQQVTLRCSSQSGHNTVSWYQQALGQGPQFIFQYYREEENGRGNFPPRFSGLQFPNYSSELNVNALELDDSALYLCASSSPTGDGYGYNFGSGTRLTVV.